This TCR beta chain was observed in a study of shared clonotypes between healthy human individuals. The table came from immunoSEQ multiplex PCR; TCRdb's copy has only in-frame clones and leaves some out. The sample lists 950,000 to 1,300,000 clones, about 75% occurring once. The CDR3 totals 12 residues. Looked up from germline, CDR1 is SGHVS and CDR2 is FNYEAQ. The V and J ends lost 5 bases and 7 bases, in that order; junction bases with no gene match: 1. The V call is TRBV7-6, the J call TRBJ1-4; TRBD1 matches at 7 bases. Material for sequencing was memory CD4+ T cells sorted from blood. This sample's subset: CD45RA-negative fraction. The TCR sequence derives from a man younger than 35 in good health. The chain's CDR3 is CASSRTGEKLFF. CDR3 sequence (DNA): TGTGCCAGCAGCCGGACAGGTGAAAAACTGTTTTTT. The whole variable domain, remainder taken from reference TRBV7-6 and TRBJ1-4, is GAGVSQSPRYKVTKRGQDVALRCDPISGHVSLYWYRQALGQGPEFLTYFNYEAQQDKSGLPNDRFSAERPEGSISTLTIQRTEQRDSAMYRCASSRTGEKLFFGSGTQLSVL.